Listed below are T cell receptor beta chains from one sample, sequenced in a study of somatic mutations in cytotoxic T cells in rheumatoid arthritis. This table comes from immunoSEQ multiplex PCR, and its TCRdb copy is limited to in-frame clones, with some not included. The table shows about 10,000 clones, with around nine tenths occurring only once. Sequenced sample: CD8+ T cells sorted from blood. Receptors originate from a woman aged 18-30 years with rheumatoid arthritis. Both conserved end residues are part of each CDR3. Each record gives: V gene, J gene, clone size, CDR3 protein. Rows may omit the clone size; those that give it use once, few, many or a size class.

>TRBV9|TRBJ2-1|NA
CASSVQGNFDEQFF
>TRBV5-6|TRBJ2-7|NA
CASSGGHLYEQYF
>TRBV29-1|TRBJ2-3|NA
CSVSGKLTDTQYF
>TRBV7-3|TRBJ2-7|once
CASSPGTSGITYEQYF
>TRBV7-3|TRBJ2-4|NA
CASSLQGSTLAKNIQYF
>TRBV29-1|TRBJ1-1|NA
CSATQGGDTEAFF
>TRBV29-1|TRBJ1-2|once
CSVEDRRDRDGDYTF
>TRBV6-6|TRBJ2-1|NA
CASSFTGTTYNEQFF
>TRBV29-1|TRBJ2-3|NA
CSVEDLGGRERTDTQYF
>TRBV19|TRBJ1-1|NA
CASTGMGAFF
>TRBV27|TRBJ1-1|NA
CASSLGGGGGTEAFF
>TRBV27|TRBJ2-7|NA
CASSLVQGAWEQYF
>TRBV6-5|TRBJ1-3|NA
CASSSVTGENTIYF
>TRBV5-4|TRBJ1-1|NA
CASSFEQKNTEAFF
>TRBV4-2|TRBJ2-3|once
CASSQAGGDTDTQYF
>TRBV27|TRBJ2-1|NA
CASSWGGEQFF
>TRBV25-1|TRBJ2-5|NA
CATPPDSEETQYF
>TRBV4-1|TRBJ1-5|NA
CASSQGGQDNQPQHF
>TRBV9|TRBJ2-2|NA
CASSVALAGASTGELFF
>TRBV5-8|TRBJ1-1|NA
CASSLDLGARGTEAFF
>TRBV9|TRBJ1-6|NA
CASSDTGQPNSPLHF
>TRBV2|TRBJ1-1|NA
CASRMGQSNTEAFF
>TRBV29-1|TRBJ1-5|NA
CSVDPGQNQPQHF
>TRBV5-1|TRBJ2-7|NA
CASSFSSGVPYEQYF
>TRBV7-9|TRBJ2-4|NA
CASSATGVAKNIQYF
>TRBV25-1|TRBJ1-6|once
CASSEETVYNSPLHF
>TRBV19|TRBJ1-1|once
CASSMQGLRNTEAFF
>TRBV21-1|TRBJ1-5|NA
CASSKPRGESNQPQHF
>TRBV7-3|TRBJ1-1|NA
CASSLTRQGRTEAFF
>TRBV9|TRBJ1-1|NA
CASSPQGTEAFF
>TRBV29-1|TRBJ1-3|NA
CSVARTGNTIYF
>TRBV28|TRBJ1-5|NA
CASSSLRGTGQPQHF
>TRBV27|TRBJ2-3|NA
CASSPSSGRDDTQYF
>TRBV27|TRBJ1-5|NA
CASRTRVRGQPQHF
>TRBV6-4|TRBJ1-2|NA
CASSDTGTGGWNGYTF
>TRBV9|TRBJ2-7|NA
CASSESTGATYEQYF
>TRBV4-3|TRBJ2-1|NA
CASSQDLLAGVSSYNEQFF
>TRBV4-1|TRBJ2-3|NA
CASSQAGTLGADTQYF
>TRBV28|TRBJ1-1|NA
CASSFQGWDTEAFF
>TRBV5-1|TRBJ2-3|once
CASSFGQGGADTQYF
>TRBV5-1|TRBJ2-3|NA
CASSLGYLGGPTDTQYF
>TRBV5-6|TRBJ1-1|NA
CASNALQGHPLNTEAFF
>TRBV28|TRBJ1-2|once
CASSSREFSPGLDVGWYGYTF
>TRBV19|TRBJ2-2|NA
CASSIFGLAGGANTGELFF
>TRBV6-5|TRBJ1-1|NA
CASSLGGENTEAFF